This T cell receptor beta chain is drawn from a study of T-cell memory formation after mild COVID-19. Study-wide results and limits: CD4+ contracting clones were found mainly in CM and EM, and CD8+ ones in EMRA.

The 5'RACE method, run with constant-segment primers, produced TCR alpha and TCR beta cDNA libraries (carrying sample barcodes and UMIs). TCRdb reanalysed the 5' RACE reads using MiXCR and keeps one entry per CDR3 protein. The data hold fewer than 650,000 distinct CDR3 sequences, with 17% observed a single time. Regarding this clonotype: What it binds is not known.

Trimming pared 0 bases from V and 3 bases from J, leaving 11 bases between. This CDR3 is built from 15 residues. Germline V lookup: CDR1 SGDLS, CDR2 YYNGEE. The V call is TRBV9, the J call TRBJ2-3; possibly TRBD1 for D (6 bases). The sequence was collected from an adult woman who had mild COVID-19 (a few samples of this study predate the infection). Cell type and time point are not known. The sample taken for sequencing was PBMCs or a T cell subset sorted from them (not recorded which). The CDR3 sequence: CASSVDWGLTDTQYF. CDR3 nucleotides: TGTGCCAGCAGCGTAGACTGGGGGCTAACAGATACGCAGTATTTT.